The following is a T cell receptor (beta chain) sequence with its context. Following a re-call of the 5' RACE reads, TCRdb has one entry per CDR3 protein and lacks DNA. The sample totals about 150,000 distinct CDR3 sequences. This entry comes from a study of T cells expressing NK-cell markers. The CDR3 has 19 amino acids. The germline V gene has CDR1 MNHEY and CDR2 SMNVEV (reference sequence). The chain couples TRBV27 to TRBJ2-3; TCRdb's assignment of TRBD2 cannot be checked, as there is no DNA. This TCR came from a woman between 50 and 59 years old in good health. The sequenced sample consisted of blood T cells: a sorted CD56 or NKG2C T cell subset, CD4+ or CD8+ T cells, or bulk PBMC T cells (not recorded which). The CDR3 protein is CASSLRTGTSGRGLDTQYF.